The 32 T cell receptor beta chains below come from one sample, sequenced in a study of T cells after yellow fever vaccination. MiXCR, applied by TCRdb to the 5' RACE reads, yields one record per CDR3 protein. The sample has tens of thousands of distinct CDR3 sequences, 5% seen once. The sequencing used CD8+ T cells sorted from PBMCs, collected 10 days after the yellow fever booster vaccination. Source of these receptors: a young man who received the YFV17D yellow fever vaccine.

This clonotype was counted at least ten times. The chain is built from TRBV7-8 and TRBJ2-7, with D maybe TRBD1 (5 bases). This CDR3 is 14 amino acids long. The V end was cut by 0 bases, the J end by 3 bases, with 9 bases between. CDR1 SGHVS and CDR2 FQNEAQ come from the germline V gene. The CDR3 nucleotides read TGTGCCAGCAGCTTAGCAGGGGTCAGCTACGAGCAGTACTTC. Translating it yields CASSLAGVSYEQYF.

In its sample, this clonotype was seen many times. This chain connects TRBV7-8 to TRBJ2-2; D is unresolved. The ends were cut back, 5 bases at V and 2 bases at J, with 6 bases in the middle. Germline values: CDR1 SGHVS, CDR2 FQNEAQ. The length of the CDR3 is 13 residues. CDR3 region: CASSPTNTGELFF. The CDR3 DNA is TGTGCCAGCAGCCCAACCAACACCGGGGAGCTGTTTTTT.

In its sample, this clonotype was seen many times. This rearrangement joins TRBV7-9 to TRBJ1-2; 10 bases agree with TRBD1. Germline-derived CDR1 and CDR2 are SEHNR and FQNEAQ (reference sequence). With 5 bases clipped from V and 8 bases from J, the junction kept 8 bases outside the gene matches. The CDR3 covers 14 residues. CDR3 sequence: CASSPGTGVEGYTF. The CDR3, as DNA: TGTGCCAGCAGCCCCGGGACAGGGGTTGAAGGCTACACCTTC.

This clonotype has at least ten counts. The genes are TRBV18 and TRBJ2-5; 10 bases line up with TRBD1. The CDR3 is made up of 15 amino acids. V gave up 5 bases and J gave up 5 bases; unmatched junction bases: 8. CDR1 and CDR2 from the germline V gene are KGHSH and LQKENI. DNA for the CDR3: TGTGCCAGCTCAGACCCCGGGACAGGGGAGGAGACCCAGTACTTC. Protein sequence: CASSDPGTGEETQYF.

Ten or more counts support this clonotype. The chain recombines TRBV9 with TRBJ2-7; no reliable D call. CDR3 length equals 13 residues. Looked up from germline, CDR1 is SGDLS and CDR2 is YYNGEE. Trimming stripped 3 bases from V and 0 bases from J, with 7 bases between. The CDR3 sequence: CASSDDGSYEQYF. In DNA form, the CDR3 reads TGTGCCAGCAGCGACGACGGCTCCTACGAGCAGTACTTC. Full variable domain (rest looked up from reference TRBV9 and TRBJ2-7): DSGVTQTPKHLITATGQRVTLRCSPRSGDLSVYWYQQSLDQGLQFLIQYYNGEERAKGNILERFSAQQFPDLHSELNLSSLELGDSALYFCASSDDGSYEQYFGPGTRLTVT.

This clonotype is a singleton in its sample. The chain employs TRBV7-9 and TRBJ2-1; D unclear. Germline assignment: CDR1 SEHNR and CDR2 FQNEAQ (reference sequence). Trimming stripped 3 bases from V and 0 bases from J, with 12 bases between. This CDR3 contains 16 residues. The CDR3 nucleotides read TGTGCCAGCAGCTTGGGAACAGTGGGCTCCTACAATGAGCAGTTCTTC. It is translated as CASSLGTVGSYNEQFF.

This clonotype was seen many times. The V gene is TRBV19, the J gene TRBJ2-7; D is perhaps TRBD1 or TRBD2 (5 bases each). This CDR3 is 15 amino acids long. Trimming took 3 bases from V and 0 from J, leaving 12 bases between them. The V gene's germline CDR1 is LNHDA and CDR2 SQIVND (reference sequence). CDR3 DNA sequence: TGTGCCAGTAGTATGTACCTGGGGGACTCCTACGAGCAGTACTTC. Protein sequence: CASSMYLGDSYEQYF.

This clonotype was seen many times. The chain couples TRBV6-2 or TRBV6-3 to TRBJ2-2, with D possibly being TRBD2 (6 bases). V lost 4 bases and J 4 bases, leaving 13 bases between the germline ends. The CDR3 runs 15 residues. Per the germline V gene, CDR1 is MNHEY and CDR2 is SVGEGT. CDR3 sequence reads: CASSLYRRGTGELFF. The CDR3 nucleotides are TGTGCCAGCAGTTTGTATAGGAGGGGCACCGGGGAGCTGTTTTTT.

In this sample, this clonotype turned up many times. The junction differs from germline at one of its ends, possibly a read error. This CDR3 is CASSSHNEQFF. The CDR3 DNA reads as TGTGCCAGCAGCTCCCACAATGAGCAGTTCTTC. The chain uses TRBV7-9 and TRBJ2-1; D not resolved. CDR1 SEHNR and CDR2 FQNEAQ come from the germline V gene (reference sequence). There are 11 residues in the CDR3.

There are many counts of this clonotype. The chain links TRBV6-1 to TRBJ2-1, with a weak D call TRBD2 (5 bases). This CDR3 has 16 residues. V lost 6 bases and J lost 12, with 27 bases in between. Germline loops: CDR1 MNHNS, CDR2 SASEGT. The chain's CDR3 is CASRSSLDFYNVGQFF. The CDR3 DNA sequence: TGTGCCAGCAGAAGTAGTCTGGACTTCTACAATGTTGGGCAGTTCTTC.

This clonotype was observed at least ten times. This chain uses TRBV9 with TRBJ1-5; a weak D match, TRBD1 (5 bases). V lost 4 bases, J lost 7 bases, and 12 bases lay in between. CDR3 size: 13 residues. Germline CDR1 reads SGDLS; CDR2 reads YYNGEE. CDR3 loop: CASSPGVGQPQHF. CDR3 nucleotide sequence: TGTGCCAGCAGCCCGGGGGTCGGCCAGCCCCAGCATTTT.

This clonotype was observed many times. The V call is TRBV18, the J call TRBJ2-7, with TRBD1 matching over 7 bases. The CDR3 spans 15 residues. V shed 4 bases and J 5 bases; nucleotides not matched to a gene: 11. Germline CDR1 and CDR2: KGHSH and LQKENI. The CDR3 reads CASSQRQGRNDEQYF. For the CDR3, the DNA is TGTGCCAGCTCACAGCGACAGGGAAGGAATGACGAGCAGTACTTC.

This chain connects TRBV5-6 to TRBJ2-5; 8 positions agree with TRBD1. With 3 bases clipped from V and 3 bases from J, the junction kept 4 bases outside the gene matches. Germline CDR1 and CDR2: SGHDT and YYEEEE. The CDR3 totals 14 residues. The CDR3 DNA follows: TGTGCCAGCAGCTCCGCAGGGGGCGAAGAGACCCAGTACTTC. Its translation: CASSSAGGEETQYF.

This clonotype was recorded at least ten times. The V gene is TRBV10-2, the J gene TRBJ2-2; 11 bases map to TRBD2. Trimming cost V 5 bases and J 1 base; bases outside gene matches: 3. The CDR3 loop spans 16 amino acids. Germline lookup yields CDR1 WSHSY and CDR2 SAAADI. In nucleotides, the CDR3 is TGCGCCAGCAGTCCGCTAGCGGGAGGGAACACCGGGGAGCTGTTTTTT. Translated: CASSPLAGGNTGELFF.

This clonotype has ten or more counts. The J gene is TRBJ2-7, the V gene TRBV5-1; the match to TRBD2 covers 15 bases. Germline loops: CDR1 SGHRS, CDR2 YFSETQ. V shed 0 bases, J shed 4 bases, and the junction held 2 bases outside the gene matches. The CDR3 contains 16 residues. Written as DNA, the CDR3 is TGCGCCAGCAGCTTGGCCGGGACTAGCGGGGGGTACGAGCAGTACTTC. This codes for CASSLAGTSGGYEQYF.

This clonotype was detected only a few times. A read error may be the cause here, since a much bigger clone is one base away. The chain employs TRBV30 and TRBJ1-1; D gene ambiguous. V lost 5 bases and J 5 bases, leaving 9 bases between the germline ends. The CDR3 spans 11 residues. Germline loops: CDR1 GTSNPN, CDR2 SVGIG (reference sequence). In DNA, the CDR3 is TGTGCCTGGGGAGCGAAGACTGAAGCTTTCTTT. It encodes CAWGAKTEAFF. The full variable domain, in which reference TRBV30 and TRBJ1-1 provide the parts outside the CDR3, is SQTIHQWPATLVQPVGSPLSLECTVEGTSNPNLYWYRQAAGRGLQLLFYSVGIGQISSEVPQNLSASRPQDRQFILSSKKLLLSDSGFYLCAWGAKTEAFFGQGTRLTVV.

This clonotype was picked up many times. This sequence joins TRBV2 and TRBJ2-1; D might be TRBD2 (7 bases). The CDR3 has 13 residues. Germline V lookup: CDR1 SNHLY, CDR2 FYNNEI. Trimming pared 8 bases from V and 5 bases from J, leaving 13 bases between. The CDR3 reads CASVGGPNNEQFF. In nucleotides, the CDR3 is TGTGCCAGCGTCGGGGGGCCTAACAATGAGCAGTTCTTC. Combining the CDR3 with reference TRBV2 and TRBJ2-1 gives the whole variable domain EPEVTQTPSHQVTQMGQEVILRCVPISNHLYFYWYRQILGQKVEFLVSFYNNEISEKSEIFDDQFSVERPDGSNFTLKIRSTKLEDSAMYFCASVGGPNNEQFFGPGTRLTVL.

In its sample, this clonotype was seen many times. The rearrangement joins TRBV5-1 to TRBJ2-5; 13 nucleotides align to TRBD2. V was clipped by 4 bases and J by 0 bases; unmatched bases: 6. The V gene's germline CDR1 is SGHRS and CDR2 YFSETQ. The CDR3 runs to 17 residues. The CDR3 DNA reads as TGCGCCAGCAGCACGGGACTAGCGGGAAAGCACCAAGAGACCCAGTACTTC. This gives the protein CASSTGLAGKHQETQYF.

This clonotype was seen repeatedly, ten times or more. V usage is TRBV12-3 or TRBV12-4 and J usage is TRBJ2-7, with 8 positions matching TRBD2. The V and J ends lost 3 bases and 0 bases, in that order; junction bases with no gene match: 7. This CDR3 spans 16 amino acids. The CDR3 region is CASSFTLAGSSYEQYF. The CDR3 coding sequence is TGTGCCAGCAGTTTTACTCTAGCGGGCAGCTCCTACGAGCAGTACTTC.

There are many counts of this clonotype. The chain couples TRBV7-9 to TRBJ2-7, with TRBD1 matching over 11 bases. Germline V gene sequence: CDR1 SEHNR, CDR2 FQNEAQ (reference sequence). The CDR3 sequence is 14 residues long. Germline trimming cut 6 bases from V and 1 base from J; bases unmatched to any gene: 2. The CDR3 region has the DNA TGTGCCAGCAGTTGGGACAGGGGGTCCTACGAGCAGTACTTC. Its protein product is CASSWDRGSYEQYF.

Concerning this clonotype itself: This sequence may be a read error, since a much larger clone differs from it by one base. The genes are TRBV5-1 and TRBJ1-1; D gene uncertain. CDR1 and CDR2 (germline): SGHRS, YFSETQ. V was pared by 4 bases and J by 6 bases, with 10 bases between. CDR3 length: 12 amino acids. CDR3 in amino acids: CASSPGDPEAFF. The CDR3, as DNA: TGCGCCAGCAGCCCAGGAGACCCTGAAGCTTTCTTT.

This clonotype was seen repeatedly, ten times or more. The genes are TRBV20-1 and TRBJ2-7; D gene uncertain. Germline CDR1 reads DFQATT; CDR2 reads SNEGSKA (reference sequence). V was shortened by 0 bases and J by 6 bases, with 15 bases between the two germline ends. The CDR3 is made up of 14 amino acids. CDR3 loop: CSAREVTAFFEQYF. The DNA for the CDR3 is TGCAGTGCTAGAGAGGTGACCGCCTTTTTCGAGCAGTACTTC.

This clonotype was recorded at least ten times. This chain links TRBV25-1 with TRBJ2-1, with a possible D match to TRBD2 (6 bases). Germline loops: CDR1 MGHDK, CDR2 SYGVNS. The ends were cut back, 3 bases at V and 9 bases at J, with 6 bases in the middle. This CDR3 spans 11 amino acids. The DNA of the CDR3 is TGTGCCAGCAGTGAGGGGGGTGAGCAGTTCTTC. It specifies CASSEGGEQFF.

Many counts were recorded for this clonotype. The chain has TRBV4-3 and TRBJ2-3; TRBD2 aligns across 8 bases. CDR3 length: 19 residues. V lost 4 bases to trimming and J lost 2 bases; unmatched junction nucleotides: 17. The germline CDR1 and CDR2 sequences are LGHNA and YSLEER. CDR3 DNA: TGCGCCAGCAGCCCTCTAGGATTTGCGGGAGGAAGGGTCACAGATACGCAGTATTTT. It encodes CASSPLGFAGGRVTDTQYF.

The chain couples TRBV7-9 to TRBJ2-3; D is ambiguous. CDR1 and CDR2 from the germline V gene are SEHNR and FQNEAQ (reference sequence). V lost 6 bases, J lost 5 bases, and 9 bases lay in between. CDR3 length: 12 residues. DNA of the CDR3: TGTGCCAGCAGGCCCTGGATAGATACGCAGTATTTT. It yields the protein CASRPWIDTQYF.

This clonotype was seen many times. V and J are TRBV14 and TRBJ1-1; D unresolved. Germline loops: CDR1 SGHDN, CDR2 FVKESK. The V gene lost 4 bases and the J gene lost 11 bases, with 17 bases spanning the gap. There are 13 residues in the CDR3. The DNA for the CDR3 is TGTGCCAGCAGCCCGATAACGGGAGTGGCCGCTTTCTTT. It codes for CASSPITGVAAFF.

This chain connects TRBV6-2 or TRBV6-3 to TRBJ1-2, with 8 bases fitting TRBD1. The V segment lost 4 bases and the J segment 3 bases; nucleotides outside the gene matches: 13. Germline V CDR1 and CDR2: MNHEY, SVGEGT. The CDR3 length is 17 residues. The DNA for the CDR3 is TGTGCCAGCAGTTTTATTCCCCGGGACAGGACATACTATGGCTACACCTTC. Residues: CASSFIPRDRTYYGYTF.

This clonotype came up many times. The chain uses TRBV6-2 or TRBV6-3 and TRBJ2-1; 7 bases map to TRBD1. Trimming cost V 6 bases and J 4 bases; bases outside gene matches: 12. Germline CDR1 is MNHEY and CDR2 is SVGEGT. CDR3 size: 16 residues. The CDR3 sequence: CASSRTGTDGYNEQFF. DNA for the CDR3: TGTGCCAGCAGCCGTACAGGGACAGATGGGTACAATGAGCAGTTCTTC.

The chain uses TRBV11-1 and TRBJ2-7; 9 bases line up with TRBD2. There are 19 residues in the CDR3. The V and J ends lost 5 bases and 2 bases, in that order; junction bases with no gene match: 19. Looked up from germline, CDR1 is SGHAT and CDR2 is FQDESV (reference sequence). CDR3 bases: TGTGCCAGCAGCCCCGGGGGACTAGCATCTCTATATCCCCCCTACGAGCAGTACTTC. This codes for CASSPGGLASLYPPYEQYF.

At least ten counts were recorded for this clonotype. The V gene is TRBV5-1, the J gene TRBJ2-5, with TRBD2 identical over 16 bases. Germline CDR1 is SGHRS and CDR2 is YFSETQ. V lost 0 bases and J lost 4; bases outside the gene matches: 9. This CDR3 is built from 19 residues. As DNA, the CDR3 is TGCGCCAGCAGCTTGGTGGCGCTTGGGACTAGCGGGAGGGGAGAGACCCAGTACTTC. This encodes CASSLVALGTSGRGETQYF.

This clonotype was recorded many times. The chain joins TRBV27 to TRBJ2-7; 8 nucleotides match TRBD1. This CDR3 contains 15 residues. Germline V gene data show CDR1 as MNHEY and CDR2 as SMNVEV (reference sequence). Losses at the gene ends were 6 bases for V and 4 bases for J; bases not matched to a gene: 11. The CDR3 loop is CASSRIGQGVYEQYF. The CDR3 nucleotides read TGTGCCAGCAGCCGAATCGGACAGGGCGTATACGAGCAGTACTTC.

At least ten counts were recorded for this clonotype. The chain is built from TRBV12-5 and TRBJ2-5; no definite D call. Per germline, CDR1 LGHNT and CDR2 FRNRAP. CDR3 length: 15 amino acids. Trimming cost V 0 bases and J 1 base, with 9 bases left between them. CDR3 sequence (DNA): TGTGCTAGTGGTTTGGTACTATTGGTCCAAGAGACCCAGTACTTC. Its protein is CASGLVLLVQETQYF. Looking up the rest from reference TRBV12-5 and TRBJ2-5 gives the full variable domain: DARVTQTPRHKVTEMGQEVTMRCQPILGHNTVFWYRQTMMQGLELLAYFRNRAPLDDSGMPKDRFSAEMPDATLATLKIQPSEPRDSAVYFCASGLVLLVQETQYFGPGTRLLVL.